The rows below give T cell receptor beta chains drawn from one sample of a study of blood T cell repertoires in COVID-19. Only in-frame clones appear in the TCRdb table, and some are missing; sequencing was by immunoSEQ multiplex PCR. The profile shows about 160,000 clones, 81% of them singletons. Source material: PBMCs or T cells enriched from blood (not recorded which). All receptors come from a woman in her thirties or forties with acute COVID-19. Both conserved end residues are part of each CDR3. The D gene is left open where the match is weak. Clone size, where shown, is once, few, many, or a class for clones that have expanded.

CDR3 protein: CASSPPSLAGVTGELFF
CDR3 DNA: TGTGCCAGCTCACCACCGTCGCTAGCGGGAGTCACCGGGGAGCTGTTTTTT
V gene: TRBV18
J gene: TRBJ2-2
clone size: -
CDR3 length: 17
D gene: TRBD2

CDR3 protein: CASRAYGQATGELFF
CDR3 DNA: TGTGCCAGCAGGGCCTATGGGCAGGCCACCGGGGAGCTGTTTTTT
V gene: TRBV27
J gene: TRBJ2-2
clone size: -
CDR3 length: 15
D gene: -

CDR3 protein: CASSQDMETGGLYGYTF
CDR3 DNA: TGTGCCAGCAGCCAAGATATGGAGACAGGGGGCCTCTATGGCTACACCTTC
V gene: TRBV4-2
J gene: TRBJ1-2
clone size: -
CDR3 length: 17
D gene: TRBD1

CDR3 protein: CASSQLAGATDTQYF
CDR3 DNA: TGTGCCAGCTCACAACTAGCGGGCGCCACAGATACGCAGTATTTT
V gene: TRBV18
J gene: TRBJ2-3
clone size: -
CDR3 length: 15
D gene: TRBD2

CDR3 protein: CASSSGLAGAFDTQYF
CDR3 DNA: TGTGCCAGCAGCAGCGGACTAGCGGGGGCATTTGATACGCAGTATTTT
V gene: TRBV27
J gene: TRBJ2-3
clone size: -
CDR3 length: 16
D gene: TRBD2

CDR3 protein: CSVERGNMNTEAFF
CDR3 DNA: TGCAGCGTTGAACGGGGGAACATGAACACTGAAGCTTTCTTT
V gene: TRBV29-1
J gene: TRBJ1-1
clone size: many
CDR3 length: 14
D gene: -

CDR3 protein: CASSERGARVEGYTF
CDR3 DNA: TGTGCCAGCAGTGAACGTGGGGCTAGAGTAGAAGGCTACACCTTC
V gene: TRBV6-1
J gene: TRBJ1-2
clone size: -
CDR3 length: 15
D gene: -

CDR3 protein: CSVASYGRQGAHEQYF
CDR3 DNA: TGCAGCGTTGCTTCTTACGGCCGACAGGGGGCTCACGAGCAGTACTTC
V gene: TRBV29-1
J gene: TRBJ2-7
clone size: -
CDR3 length: 16
D gene: TRBD1

CDR3 protein: CAISGGQKNTEAFF
CDR3 DNA: TGTGCCATCAGTGGGGGACAGAAGAACACTGAAGCTTTCTTT
V gene: TRBV10-3
J gene: TRBJ1-1
clone size: -
CDR3 length: 14
D gene: TRBD1

CDR3 protein: CASGPGLVLTGELFF
CDR3 DNA: TGTGCTAGTGGTCCGGGACTAGTTCTCACCGGGGAGCTGTTTTTT
V gene: TRBV12-5
J gene: TRBJ2-2
clone size: -
CDR3 length: 15
D gene: TRBD2

CDR3 protein: CASSTGQSHNEQFF
CDR3 DNA: TGTGCCAGCTCAACGGGACAGTCGCACAATGAGCAGTTCTTC
V gene: TRBV25-1
J gene: TRBJ2-1
clone size: -
CDR3 length: 14
D gene: TRBD1

CDR3 protein: CASSLVGQYNSPLHF
CDR3 DNA: TGTGCCAGCAGCTTAGTGGGACAGTATAATTCACCCCTCCACTTT
V gene: TRBV7-2
J gene: TRBJ1-6
clone size: -
CDR3 length: 15
D gene: TRBD1

CDR3 protein: CASSLVGGNEQFF
CDR3 DNA: TGTGCCAGCAGTTTAGTAGGCGGGAATGAGCAGTTCTTC
V gene: TRBV27
J gene: TRBJ2-1
clone size: -
CDR3 length: 13
D gene: -

CDR3 protein: CASSILGTGGYEQYF
CDR3 DNA: TGTGCCAGCAGTATCCTCGGGACAGGGGGCTACGAGCAGTACTTC
V gene: TRBV2
J gene: TRBJ2-7
clone size: -
CDR3 length: 15
D gene: TRBD1

CDR3 protein: CASSVAPSTNEKLFF
CDR3 DNA: TGTGCCAGCAGCGTAGCCCCATCAACTAATGAAAAACTGTTTTTT
V gene: TRBV9
J gene: TRBJ1-4
clone size: -
CDR3 length: 15
D gene: -

CDR3 protein: CASSLRGLAASTDTQYF
CDR3 DNA: TGTGCCAGCAGCTTACGTGGACTAGCGGCGAGCACAGATACGCAGTATTTT
V gene: TRBV7-2
J gene: TRBJ2-3
clone size: -
CDR3 length: 17
D gene: TRBD2

CDR3 protein: CASRATGAGSGANVLTF
CDR3 DNA: TGTGCCAGCAGGGCCACAGGGGCCGGATCTGGGGCCAACGTCCTGACTTTC
V gene: TRBV2
J gene: TRBJ2-6
clone size: -
CDR3 length: 17
D gene: TRBD1

CDR3 protein: CATRAGVGDEQFF
CDR3 DNA: TGTGCCACCCGCGCGGGGGTAGGTGATGAGCAGTTCTTC
V gene: TRBV15
J gene: TRBJ2-1
clone size: -
CDR3 length: 13
D gene: TRBD2

CDR3 protein: CASSLATSGRSANEQFF
CDR3 DNA: TGTGCCAGCAGCTTAGCGACTAGCGGGAGATCTGCGAATGAGCAGTTCTTC
V gene: TRBV7-8
J gene: TRBJ2-1
clone size: once
CDR3 length: 17
D gene: TRBD2

CDR3 protein: CASSPQLRTDTQYF
CDR3 DNA: TGTGCCAGCAGTCCACAGTTACGCACAGATACGCAGTATTTT
V gene: TRBV2
J gene: TRBJ2-3
clone size: -
CDR3 length: 14
D gene: -

CDR3 protein: CAISESMQGSYGYTF
CDR3 DNA: TGTGCCATCAGTGAGTCGATGCAGGGAAGTTATGGCTACACCTTC
V gene: TRBV10-3
J gene: TRBJ1-2
clone size: -
CDR3 length: 15
D gene: -

CDR3 protein: CASEASDGFEAFF
CDR3 DNA: TGTGCCTCAGAGGCGTCAGACGGCTTTGAAGCTTTCTTT
V gene: TRBV6-5
J gene: TRBJ1-1
clone size: -
CDR3 length: 13
D gene: -

CDR3 protein: CASSTGQGVHEQYF
CDR3 DNA: TGCGCCAGCAGCACCGGACAGGGGGTCCACGAGCAGTACTTC
V gene: TRBV5-1
J gene: TRBJ2-7
clone size: -
CDR3 length: 14
D gene: TRBD1

CDR3 protein: CASSLRAVFRMNTEAFF
CDR3 DNA: TGTGCCAGCAGTTTGCGGGCAGTGTTTAGGATGAACACTGAAGCTTTCTTT
V gene: TRBV27
J gene: TRBJ1-1
clone size: -
CDR3 length: 17
D gene: -

CDR3 protein: CASSQGVPGVGNQPQHF
CDR3 DNA: TGTGCCAGCAGCCAAGGGGTCCCAGGGGTCGGCAATCAGCCCCAGCATTTT
V gene: TRBV14
J gene: TRBJ1-5
clone size: -
CDR3 length: 17
D gene: -

CDR3 protein: CASSATPLSSQKRDEQFF
CDR3 DNA: TGTGCCAGCAGCGCGACACCTCTATCTAGCCAAAAGAGAGACGAGCAGTTCTTC
V gene: TRBV11-2
J gene: TRBJ2-1
clone size: -
CDR3 length: 18
D gene: -

CDR3 protein: CASSLRQGANYGYTF
CDR3 DNA: TGTGCCAGTAGTTTAAGACAGGGGGCGAACTATGGCTACACCTTC
V gene: TRBV19
J gene: TRBJ1-2
clone size: -
CDR3 length: 15
D gene: TRBD1

CDR3 protein: CASSEGQTPVDTQYF
CDR3 DNA: TGTGCCAGCAGTGAGGGACAGACACCAGTAGATACGCAGTATTTT
V gene: TRBV2
J gene: TRBJ2-3
clone size: -
CDR3 length: 15
D gene: TRBD1

CDR3 protein: CASSLEGDYGYTF
CDR3 DNA: TGCGCCAGCAGCTTGGAAGGGGACTATGGCTACACCTTC
V gene: TRBV5-1
J gene: TRBJ1-2
clone size: -
CDR3 length: 13
D gene: -

CDR3 protein: CASSQVHNPYNEQFF
CDR3 DNA: TGTGCCAGCAGCCAAGTCCACAATCCGTACAATGAGCAGTTCTTC
V gene: TRBV3-1/TRBV3-2
J gene: TRBJ2-1
clone size: -
CDR3 length: 15
D gene: -

CDR3 protein: CASRLAGPSGGKKKYNEQFF
CDR3 DNA: TGTGCAAGTCGCTTAGCGGGGCCTAGCGGAGGGAAAAAGAAGTACAATGAGCAGTTCTTC
V gene: TRBV12-2
J gene: TRBJ2-1
clone size: -
CDR3 length: 20
D gene: -

CDR3 protein: CASSPHAGNTIYF
CDR3 DNA: TGTGCCAGCAGCCCACACGCCGGAAACACCATATATTTT
V gene: TRBV7-3
J gene: TRBJ1-3
clone size: -
CDR3 length: 13
D gene: -

CDR3 protein: CASSPTVAQGNSPLHF
CDR3 DNA: TGTGCCAGCAGTCCAACAGTGGCGCAGGGTAATTCACCCCTCCACTTT
V gene: TRBV6-6
J gene: TRBJ1-6
clone size: -
CDR3 length: 16
D gene: -

CDR3 protein: CASNPLAEETQYF
CDR3 DNA: TGTGCCAGCAACCCGCTAGCGGAAGAGACCCAGTACTTC
V gene: TRBV7-9
J gene: TRBJ2-5
clone size: -
CDR3 length: 13
D gene: TRBD2

CDR3 protein: CASSQVLAGPDTQYF
CDR3 DNA: TGTGCCAGCAGCCAAGTACTAGCGGGGCCAGATACGCAGTATTTT
V gene: TRBV3-1/TRBV3-2
J gene: TRBJ2-3
clone size: once
CDR3 length: 15
D gene: TRBD2

CDR3 protein: CASSRRLPTSGTPTQYF
CDR3 DNA: TGTGCCAGCAGTCGACGGCTGCCTACTAGCGGGACCCCGACCCAGTACTTC
V gene: TRBV27
J gene: TRBJ2-5
clone size: -
CDR3 length: 17
D gene: TRBD2

CDR3 protein: CAISERAGPYNEQFF
CDR3 DNA: TGTGCCATCAGTGAGAGGGCGGGACCCTACAATGAGCAGTTCTTC
V gene: TRBV10-3
J gene: TRBJ2-1
clone size: once
CDR3 length: 15
D gene: -

CDR3 protein: CAGDFEAFF
CDR3 DNA: TGTGCCGGAGACTTTGAAGCTTTCTTT
V gene: TRBV7-9
J gene: TRBJ1-1
clone size: few
CDR3 length: 9
D gene: -

CDR3 protein: CASSDAFGLAAEETQYF
CDR3 DNA: TGTGCCAGCAGTGACGCCTTCGGACTAGCGGCTGAAGAGACCCAGTACTTC
V gene: TRBV6-2/TRBV6-3
J gene: TRBJ2-5
clone size: -
CDR3 length: 17
D gene: TRBD2

CDR3 protein: CASSLGGAGGNTIYF
CDR3 DNA: TGTGCCAGCAGTTTGGGGGGTGCGGGGGGAAACACCATATATTTT
V gene: TRBV28
J gene: TRBJ1-3
clone size: -
CDR3 length: 15
D gene: -

CDR3 protein: CASRRDRDYEQYF
CDR3 DNA: TGTGCCAGCCGTCGGGACAGGGACTACGAGCAGTACTTC
V gene: TRBV2
J gene: TRBJ2-7
clone size: many
CDR3 length: 13
D gene: TRBD1

CDR3 protein: CATSIEQGSTEAFF
CDR3 DNA: TGTGCCACCAGCATTGAACAGGGGAGCACTGAAGCTTTCTTT
V gene: TRBV15
J gene: TRBJ1-1
clone size: once
CDR3 length: 14
D gene: TRBD1

CDR3 protein: CASSQAEGTGGVGYTF
CDR3 DNA: TGCGCCAGCAGCCAAGCGGAAGGGACAGGGGGCGTCGGCTACACCTTC
V gene: TRBV4-1
J gene: TRBJ1-2
clone size: -
CDR3 length: 16
D gene: TRBD1